The source of this TCR beta chain is a study of CD8 T cells in Susac syndrome. RNA, at roughly 0.45 to 1 ug, was reverse transcribed with random hexamers. TCRdb itself ran the immunoSEQ multiplex PCR reads through MiXCR, one entry per CDR3 protein. The sample comprises over 100,000 distinct CDR3 sequences, roughly 94% of which are singletons, and about 0.28% rests with the top ten. Germline lookup yields CDR1 LNHDA and CDR2 SQIVND (reference sequence). Trimming took 5 bases from V and 8 from J, leaving 10 bases between them. The CDR3 is 13 amino acids. The sequencing sample was made of CD8+ T cells from PBMCs. This TCR was recovered from a human donor with Susac syndrome. This chain connects TRBV19 to TRBJ1-6, with D possibly matching TRBD1 (6 bases). CDR3 sequence: CASSQGMDSPLHF. The DNA of the CDR3 is TGTGCCAGTAGTCAGGGGATGGATTCACCCCTCCACTTT. Full variable domain (rest looked up from reference TRBV19 and TRBJ1-6): DGGITQSPKYLFRKEGQNVTLSCEQNLNHDAMYWYRQDPGQGLRLIYYSQIVNDFQKGDIAEGYSVSREKKESFPLTVTSAQKNPTAFYLCASSQGMDSPLHFGNGTRLTVT.